Listed here are 20 T cell receptor beta chains from one sample, sequenced in a study of blood T cells in healthy people across ages (dated by TCRdb to between 2014 and 2017). The method was 5' RACE. TCRdb shows the sequencer as Illumina HiSeq 2500. A second 7 to 11 cycle PCR used a sample-barcoded 5' primer and a J-beta primer mix. Through fastp at Q25 and MiXCR, TCRdb rebuilt clones from the public reads, retaining in-frame beta chains. Each entry is one CDR3 protein sequence, shown with its most common DNA and genes. Within this sample are about 940,000 distinct CDR3 sequences, with about 48% of them counted one time only. The leading ten clones occupy roughly 13% of the sample. The sequencing input was blood. These receptors were obtained from a man younger than 40 in good health.

This clonotype was seen only a few times. The chain links TRBV5-1 to TRBJ2-4; possible D gene TRBD1, 5 bases. The end of the DNA aligns better with TRBJ2-7, so the J call may be wrong. The CDR3 loop spans 15 amino acids. Looked up from germline, CDR1 is SGHRS and CDR2 is YFSETQ. Here the CDR3 DNA reads TGCGCCAGCAGTTCTCTTTGGCAGGGCGACTACGAGCAGTACTTC. Translated, it gives CASSSLWQGDYEQYF.

The V gene is TRBV5-1, the J gene TRBJ2-3, with 9 bases fitting TRBD2. V gave up 6 bases and J gave up 2 bases; unmatched junction bases: 7. Germline values: CDR1 SGHRS, CDR2 YFSETQ. This CDR3 has 15 residues. The CDR3 DNA reads as TGCGCCAGCAAAATACTAGCGGGCCACACAGATACGCAGTATTTT. This encodes CASKILAGHTDTQYF.

The chain uses TRBV7-3 and TRBJ1-2; D possibly corresponds to TRBD1 (6 bases). In germline, CDR1 is SGHTA, CDR2 FQGTGA. CDR3 size: 14 residues. V lost 0 bases to trimming and J lost 3 bases, with 8 bases between them. The CDR3 nucleotides are TGTGCCAGCAGCTTAACGGCAGGGGACTATGGCTACACCTTC. Its protein is CASSLTAGDYGYTF.

The V call is TRBV6-2 or TRBV6-3, the J call TRBJ2-5; a possible D gene is TRBD1 (5 bases). The DNA end is a closer match to TRBJ2-7, so the J assignment may be wrong. The germline gives CDR1 MNHEY, CDR2 SVGEGT. This CDR3 spans 14 amino acids. The CDR3 here is CASIPTGHSYEQYF. DNA of the CDR3: TGTGCCAGCATCCCTACAGGCCACTCCTACGAGCAGTACTTC.

This chain uses TRBV28 with TRBJ2-1; 11 bases match TRBD2. CDR3 length: 17 residues. Germline-derived CDR1 and CDR2 are MDHEN and SYDVKM. J lost 8 bases, V lost 3 bases, and 12 bases had no gene match. The CDR3: CASSLRHSGGAVDEQFF. As DNA, the CDR3 is TGTGCCAGCAGTTTGAGGCATAGCGGGGGGGCAGTTGATGAGCAGTTCTTC.

This clonotype was seen only a few times. The chain joins TRBV27 to TRBJ1-2; possibly TRBD1 for D (6 bases). Trimming left V 7 bases short and J 8 bases short, with 23 bases between. The CDR3 loop spans 15 amino acids. CDR1 is MNHEY, CDR2 SMNVEV, per germline (reference sequence). The CDR3 coding sequence is TGTGCCAGCAAAGACTCAAGATGGGGGGCTCTCGGCTACACCTTC. It codes for CASKDSRWGALGYTF.

V gene TRBV4-3 combines with J gene TRBJ2-1; TRBD2 might be the D (5 bases). Germline CDR1 reads LGHNA; CDR2 reads YSLEER. The CDR3 totals 18 residues. V dropped 3 bases and J dropped 0 bases, with 18 bases sitting between them. The CDR3: CASSHRDFKLSSYNEQFF. The CDR3 DNA reads TGCGCCAGCAGCCACCGGGATTTTAAACTGAGCTCCTACAATGAGCAGTTCTTC.

This clonotype was seen at least ten times. The V and J genes are TRBV7-2 and TRBJ2-3; TRBD2 aligns across 8 bases. The CDR3 is made up of 15 amino acids. The ends lost 4 bases at V and 2 bases at J; junction bases unmatched: 5. Germline V gene sequence: CDR1 SGHTA, CDR2 FQGNSA. The CDR3 protein is CASSYTGGTTDTQYF. CDR3 nucleotide sequence: TGTGCCAGCAGCTACACGGGGGGGACCACAGATACGCAGTATTTT. Combining the CDR3 with reference TRBV7-2 and TRBJ2-3 gives the whole variable domain GAGVSQSPSNKVTEKGKDVELRCDPISGHTALYWYRQSLGQGLEFLIYFQGNSAPDKSGLPSDRFSAERTGGSVSTLTIQRTQQEDSAVYLCASSYTGGTTDTQYFGPGTRLTVL.

The chain recombines TRBV11-2 with TRBJ2-3; D gene ambiguous. The CDR3 length is 17 residues. V was clipped by 5 bases and J by 4 bases, with 22 bases between them. Germline V gene sequence: CDR1 SGHAT, CDR2 FQNNGV. The CDR3: CASSPQTLAYGADTQYF. CDR3 sequence (DNA): TGTGCCAGCAGCCCTCAAACACTCGCGTATGGGGCAGATACGCAGTATTTT.

This chain links TRBV5-5 with TRBJ2-3; D is perhaps TRBD2 (6 bases). The CDR3 has 16 residues. The V gene's germline CDR1 is SGHKS and CDR2 YYEKEE (reference sequence). The germline V and J ends were trimmed by 1 base and 1 base, with 13 bases remaining between them. The CDR3 DNA is TGTGCCAGCAGCTTGTATCCGGGGGTAGGCACAGATACGCAGTATTTT. It encodes CASSLYPGVGTDTQYF.

The sample holds one count of this clonotype. The chain employs TRBV11-2 and TRBJ2-1, with D maybe TRBD1 (6 bases). Deletions cut 4 bases from V and 14 bases from J, with 18 bases between. CDR1 SGHAT and CDR2 FQNNGV come from the germline V gene. The CDR3 totals 13 residues. The CDR3 nucleotides read TGTGCCAGCAGCTCTAATCAAGGACAGTGGGAGTTCTTC. It specifies CASSSNQGQWEFF.

This clonotype was seen a handful of times. This chain uses TRBV6-6 with TRBJ2-5, with D possibly being TRBD2 (6 bases). Germline V lookup: CDR1 MNHNY, CDR2 SVGAGI (reference sequence). CDR3 size: 14 residues. Trimming left V 0 bases short and J 1 base short, with 6 bases between. The chain's CDR3 is CASSYSLAQETQYF. For the CDR3, the DNA is TGTGCCAGCAGTTACTCACTAGCCCAAGAGACCCAGTACTTC.

The rearrangement uses TRBV7-2 and TRBJ1-2; 8 nucleotides align to TRBD1. CDR3 length: 14 residues. Trimming at V came to 5 bases and at J to 6 bases, leaving 8 bases not matched to a gene. CDR1 SGHTA and CDR2 FQGNSA come from the germline V gene. CDR3 protein: CASSTTGQGDGYTF. CDR3 coding DNA: TGTGCCAGCAGCACCACAGGACAGGGAGATGGCTACACCTTC.

This clonotype was counted between two and nine times. The chain employs TRBV4-1 and TRBJ1-4, with D tentatively TRBD1 (6 bases). The CDR3 extends over 16 amino acids. The germline gives CDR1 MGHRA, CDR2 YSYEKL. V was trimmed by 0 bases and J by 8 bases, leaving 16 bases between them. The CDR3, as DNA: TGCGCCAGCAGCCAAGACCTGGGGGGGGCGGGAGAAAAACTGTTTTTT. Its protein is CASSQDLGGAGEKLFF.

V gene TRBV5-1 combines with J gene TRBJ2-7; D might be TRBD2 (6 bases). Between the trimmed V and J ends, which lost 3 bases and 10 bases, there was a span of 14 bases. The CDR3 consists of 12 residues. Germline CDR1 is SGHRS and CDR2 is YFSETQ. The CDR3 region is CASSWGVSAQYF. The DNA for the CDR3 is TGCGCCAGCAGCTGGGGGGTATCGGCCCAGTACTTC.

V and J are TRBV20-1 and TRBJ2-7, with 7 positions matching TRBD2. Germline trimming cut 3 bases from V and 9 bases from J; bases unmatched to any gene: 8. CDR1 and CDR2 from the germline V gene are DFQATT and SNEGSKA (reference sequence). This CDR3 is built from 12 residues. CDR3 DNA: TGCAGTGCTAGTCGGGACTACGGCCGGCAGTACTTC. Translation: CSASRDYGRQYF.

This chain connects TRBV20-1 to TRBJ2-7, with 8 nucleotides matching TRBD1. V was pared by 3 bases and J by 5 bases, with 9 bases of the junction left unmatched. The V gene's germline CDR1 is DFQATT and CDR2 SNEGSKA (reference sequence). The CDR3 sequence is 14 residues long. CDR3 sequence (DNA): TGCAGTGCTAGTGTCGCGCAGGGGGCCCACGAGCAGTACTTC. Amino acids: CSASVAQGAHEQYF.

There are a few counts of this clonotype. The gene calls are TRBV5-1 and TRBJ2-5; D remains ambiguous. V lost 3 bases, J lost 0 bases, and 6 bases lay in between. This CDR3 is 13 amino acids long. Germline V gene lookup returns CDR1 SGHRS and CDR2 YFSETQ. The chain's CDR3 is CASSYGYQETQYF. The CDR3 region has the DNA TGCGCCAGCAGCTACGGGTACCAAGAGACCCAGTACTTC. Variable domain in full (rest from reference TRBV5-1 and TRBJ2-5): KAGVTQTPRYLIKTRGQQVTLSCSPISGHRSVSWYQQTPGQGLQFLFEYFSETQRNKGNFPGRFSGRQFSNSRSEMNVSTLELGDSALYLCASSYGYQETQYFGPGTRLLVL.

The chain has TRBV6-2 or TRBV6-3 and TRBJ2-7; TRBD1 or TRBD2 may be the D gene (5 bases each). V lost 2 bases to trimming and J lost 5 bases, with 13 bases between them. The germline V gene encodes CDR1 MNHEY and CDR2 SVGEGT. This CDR3 has 14 residues. CDR3 DNA: TGTGCCAGCAGTTACCCGATCTTGGGGGACGAGCAGTACTTC. It specifies CASSYPILGDEQYF.

The chain has TRBV3-1 and TRBJ2-5; tentative D call: TRBD2 (5 bases). The germline V and J ends were trimmed by 4 bases and 13 bases, with 13 bases remaining between them. The germline CDR1 and CDR2 sequences are LGHDT and YNNKEL (reference sequence). CDR3 size: 11 residues. This chain's CDR3 is CASSRTGKPYF. The DNA for the CDR3 is TGTGCCAGCAGCCGGACTGGAAAGCCGTACTTC.